Here is one T cell receptor (beta chain) with its context. The table lists this clone with a few counts. It has no known antigen specificity. Base-call qualities are not available, and no considerably larger clone is one nucleotide away. The sample comes from a study of cytomegalovirus exposure and HLA in healthy donors (dated 2017 in TCRdb). Describing the broader study: An earlier analysis of approximately 640 of the donors reported 250 to 350 Gb of sequence data and 117 million unique TCR beta sequences from about 180 million T cells. Around 320 gigabases of sequencing data and approximately 85 million unique TCR sequences were included in an early release covering about 620 HLA-typed donors. The genetic ancestry cluster associated with self-reported Caucasian donors included about 84% of the roughly 390 genotyped donors. The study was designed to test whether signatures of past pathogen exposure could be identified by cataloging public T cell receptors. The study profiled the T cell repertoires of hundreds of subjects by immunosequencing and related them to cytomegalovirus serostatus. A separate validation cohort of approximately 120 different subjects was used in addition to the 666-subject first cohort. The study combined high-throughput TCR immunosequencing, statistical association of individual TCRs with disease status, and machine learning to predict cytomegalovirus infection status. In a later analysis, previously published TCR beta repertoires from some 640 donors were re-analyzed and high-resolution HLA genotyping was added so that TCR occurrence patterns could be studied. Rather than using new phenotypic data, the later analysis identified candidate immune exposures from TCR beta sequences and from how often those sequences occurred across donors. An earlier analysis of approximately 630 of the donors applied high-throughput TCR beta sequencing to assess whether each TCR beta V gene segment acted as functional or pseudogenic. Donor age, sex, ethnicity and CMV serostatus were compiled together with the repertoire data. A later genetic analysis used genome-wide SNP genotypes for about 65% of the 666 donors, treating that subset as a discovery cohort. All discovery cohort repertoires had been generated using a single sequencing platform. HLA typing included class I and class II loci at four-digit resolution. The number of typed donors differed by locus: about 620-630 for A, B, C, DRB1 and DQB1; 522 for DQA1; approximately 600 for DPA1; and around 450 for DPB1. A few DR-DQ haplotypes were handled as single units for association and clustering because linkage in the cohort was strong. On average, around 240,000 unique TCR beta nucleotide sequences were sequenced per donor among more than 350 genotyped donors of the cohort, with roughly 18% of those sequences being non-productive. Study-level results and caveats: In this cohort, only TCR beta chains were sequenced, and detectable features were limited by the absence of alpha or paired-chain data. In vitro tests confirmed that three of the cytomegalovirus-associated TCR beta chains recognize cytomegalovirus antigens. In a later genetic analysis, a missense DCLRE1C variant was associated with V-gene and J-gene trimming of TCR beta chains, and the association was replicated in an independent cohort. A later genetic analysis reported fewer N-insertions in productive TCRs among donors in an Asian-associated ancestry cluster than the approximately 700-donor mean. Several of the top co-occurrence clusters appeared to be linked to parvovirus B19, influenza, CMV and Epstein-Barr virus, according to a later analysis. In a later analysis, most CMV-associated TCR beta chains were found to appear HLA-restricted, with HLA associations seemingly driven largely by CMV exposure. CMV serostatus was the only immune exposure information available for the cohort. A further reported finding was that TCR beta sequences accurately predicted the HLA-A and HLA-B alleles for most subjects in the first cohort. A group of highly shared sequence variants was considered likely to be a technical artifact of the sequencing pipeline. Linkage disequilibrium might explain the correlated functional status among segregating V segments, but an unknown experimental factor could not be excluded. Specific HLA alleles were associated with 15,000 to 20,000 TCR beta sequences at a false discovery rate of 0.05 in a later analysis. Roughly uniform sequencing depth across donors was assumed in presence/absence analyses, although this assumption may not hold. Compared with equally common non-associated chains, HLA-associated TCR beta chains in a later analysis were more clonally expanded and had lower generation probabilities. In a later analysis, the rate of TCR association differed among HLA loci, with DRB1 alleles having the most associated TCRs and HLA-C alleles having the fewest. Across donors, most TCR sequences were observed very rarely, whereas some public TCRs were present in many individuals. In both the original and validation cohorts, the classifier was reported to diagnose cytomegalovirus status with high specificity and sensitivity. Assigning TCR associations to individual alleles was difficult when HLA alleles, especially DR and DQ, strongly co-occurred. Because counts were too low, about 17 rarely observed V segments, including chromosome 9 orphons, were excluded from the earlier analysis of fewer than 650 of the donors. Because HLA typing was unavailable for some donors at each locus, only the typed subset was used in association tests. Broadly in line with IMGT annotations, most TCR beta V segments showed up in productive rearrangements about 90% or about 30% of the time in an earlier analysis of about 500 of the donors. The study listed approximately 160 TCR beta chains as associated with cytomegalovirus. Because the 87-base-pair reads could not distinguish some IMGT-functional V segments, including TRBV6-2 and TRBV6-3, those segments were excluded. It was suggested by the authors that the approach could potentially be generalized to other disease states and immunological phenotypes.

V loses 9 bases, J loses 6 bases, and the germline ends lie 16 bases apart. The CDR3 runs 12 residues from the cysteine to the phenylalanine. Only CDR3 DNA is held: 36 bases, read in frame from base 1. Per the germline V gene (reference sequence), SGHNT is the CDR1 and YYREEE is the CDR2. In total, about 650 healthy bone marrow donors made up the cohort. At the time of sampling, all cohort members were nominally healthy, though unrecorded immune exposures were likely present. The donor tested CMV seropositive, placing the donor among the 310 or so seropositive members of the cohort. Every donor gave a peripheral blood sample, and the peripheral blood mononuclear cells from that sample were used for TCR beta sequencing. Genomic DNA was extracted from the blood cell samples with the Qiagen DNeasy Blood Extraction Kit. The library came from the immunoSEQ multiplex PCR assay. The multiplex PCR relied on a mix of 60 forward primers for TCR Vbeta segments and 13 reverse primers for TCR Jbeta segments. Amplification of the CDR3 region of rearranged TCR beta genes was performed with a multiplex PCR assay on genomic DNA. The amplified TCR beta libraries were sequenced on the Illumina HiSeq System as 87-base-pair reads. Concerning the study's data processing: A later analysis counted about 82 million unique TCR beta chains across the 670 or so repertoires, and around 12 million of these chains were shared by at least two donors. To remove PCR and sequencing errors, raw reads were error-corrected and collapsed into unique sequences using a nearest-neighbor algorithm that merged closely related sequences. To assign V, D and J gene segments, CDR3 sequences were aligned to IMGT reference sequences. For a sequence to be retained, a match of at least six nucleotides to both a V gene segment and a J gene segment was required. A rearrangement was called productive if the CDR3 had no stop codons and remained in frame with V and J, and every other rearrangement was called non-productive. Following IMGT convention, CDR3 was defined as the stretch from the second conserved V-encoded cysteine to the conserved J-encoded phenylalanine. The earlier analysis of some 550 of the donors excluded any sequence lacking an unambiguous match to a single V gene segment. An earlier analysis of several hundred of the donors called V segments functional above 56.7% productive rearrangements and segregating when the between-donor standard deviation exceeded 5%. A statistical classification framework was built for diagnosing cytomegalovirus status from the catalog of TCR beta chain sequences. A later analysis assigned V and J genes by comparing TCR nucleotide sequences with IMGT/GENE-DB human TR gene sequences. The TCRdist pipeline was used in a later analysis to assign CDR3 sequences and most-parsimonious VDJ recombination scenarios. A later analysis defined each TCR beta chain by its CDR3 amino acid sequence plus V-gene family, and excluded reads lacking a unique V-gene family. To address suspected cross-contamination and a sequencing artifact, a later analysis removed 592 highly shared, low-generation-probability nucleotide sequences. In a later analysis, a clonal expansion index for each public chain was calculated from normalized within-repertoire ranks of inferred template counts. In a later analysis, generation probabilities were computed with a VDJ recombination model fitted to out-of-frame rearrangements, and the resulting probabilities were checked against IGoR. In a later analysis, TCR-TCR, TCR-HLA and TCR-CMV co-occurrence was scored with hypergeometric tests, and a repertoire-size bias correction was applied to TCR pairs. False discovery rates were estimated in a later analysis by permuting HLA or CMV assignments 20 times. In a later analysis, co-occurring TCRs were grouped using DBSCAN, and TCRdist sequence similarity was added for clustering within HLA-allele-positive subsets. Repertoires with fewer than 30,000 or more than 120,000 public chains, plus five repertoires with anomalous nucleotide sharing, were excluded from co-occurrence clustering. TCRdb carries this immuneACCESS record with in-frame sequences only. Its versions omit some clonotypes, under half of them owing to an unresolved V gene in the studies checked, with the rest unexplained. V and J calls and clone size are copied from that table; D and trimming were computed from the DNA. A total of about 200,000 clones appear in this sample, about 85% of them only once. The ten biggest clones cover approximately 0.4% of the sample.

The rearrangement combines TRBV5-4 with TRBJ2-7; possibly the D gene is TRBD1, per 5 matching bases. This sequence was found in a male donor in good health and CMV-seropositive. The sequenced material came from PBMCs. The CDR3 protein: CATYSGAGEQYF. The DNA sequence is TGTGCCACATACAGTGGGGCAGGCGAGCAGTACTTC.